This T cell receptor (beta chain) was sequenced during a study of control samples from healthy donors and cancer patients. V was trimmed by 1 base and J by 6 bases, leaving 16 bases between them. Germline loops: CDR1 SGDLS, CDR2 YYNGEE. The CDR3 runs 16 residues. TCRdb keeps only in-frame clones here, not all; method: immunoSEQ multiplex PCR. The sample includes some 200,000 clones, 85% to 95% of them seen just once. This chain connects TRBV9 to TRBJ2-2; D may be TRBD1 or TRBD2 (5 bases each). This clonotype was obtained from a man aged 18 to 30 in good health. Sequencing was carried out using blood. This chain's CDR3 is CASSVRQGTEPGELFF. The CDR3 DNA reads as TGTGCCAGCAGCGTACGTCAAGGGACCGAGCCCGGGGAGCTGTTTTTT.